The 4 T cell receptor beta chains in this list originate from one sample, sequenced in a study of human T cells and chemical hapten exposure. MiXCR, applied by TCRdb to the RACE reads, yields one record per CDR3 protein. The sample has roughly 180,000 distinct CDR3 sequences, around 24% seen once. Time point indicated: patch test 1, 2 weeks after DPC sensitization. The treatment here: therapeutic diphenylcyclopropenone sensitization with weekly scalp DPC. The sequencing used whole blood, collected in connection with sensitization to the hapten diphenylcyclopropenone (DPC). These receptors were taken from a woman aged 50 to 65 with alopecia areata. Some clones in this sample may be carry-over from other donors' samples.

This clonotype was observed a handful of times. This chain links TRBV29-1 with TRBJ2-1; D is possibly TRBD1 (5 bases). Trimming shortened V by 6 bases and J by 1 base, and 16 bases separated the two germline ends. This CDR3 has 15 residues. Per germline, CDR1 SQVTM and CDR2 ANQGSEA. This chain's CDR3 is CSVLSRVVSYNEQFF. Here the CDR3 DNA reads TGCAGCGTCCTCAGCAGGGTCGTTTCCTACAATGAGCAGTTCTTC.

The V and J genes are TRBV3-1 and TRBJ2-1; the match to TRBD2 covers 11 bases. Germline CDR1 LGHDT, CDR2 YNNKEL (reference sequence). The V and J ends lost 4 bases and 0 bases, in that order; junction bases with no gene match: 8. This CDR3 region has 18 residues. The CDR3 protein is CASSRGLAGGFSYNEQFF. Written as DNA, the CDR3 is TGTGCCAGCAGCCGAGGGCTAGCGGGAGGCTTCTCCTACAATGAGCAGTTCTTC.

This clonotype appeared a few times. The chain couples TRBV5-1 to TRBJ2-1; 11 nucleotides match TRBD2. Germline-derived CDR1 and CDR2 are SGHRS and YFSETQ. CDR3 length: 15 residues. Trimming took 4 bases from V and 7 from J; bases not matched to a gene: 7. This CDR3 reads CASSLLAGGTNEQFF. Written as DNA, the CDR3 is TGCGCCAGCAGCCTCCTAGCGGGAGGCACAAATGAGCAGTTCTTC.

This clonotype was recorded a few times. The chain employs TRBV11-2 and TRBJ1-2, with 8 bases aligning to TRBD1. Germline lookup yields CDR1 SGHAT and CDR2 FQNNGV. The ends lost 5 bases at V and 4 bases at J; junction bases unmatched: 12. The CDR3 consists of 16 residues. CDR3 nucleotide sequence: TGTGCCAGCAGCGGAGTGGACAGGGCCTTATTCTATGGCTACACCTTC. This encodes CASSGVDRALFYGYTF.